Following are 16 T cell receptor beta chains from one sample sequenced in a study of cytomegalovirus exposure and HLA in healthy donors. In the PCR, 60 Vbeta and 13 Jbeta primers were used. Produced via immunoSEQ multiplex PCR; TCRdb's table is partial and in-frame only. The sample has roughly 190,000 clones, around three quarters seen once; the top ten hold less than 2.5%. Sequenced input: PBMCs. Receptor source: a woman aged 45-60 years in good health and CMV-seronegative.

V and J are TRBV28 and TRBJ1-5; D is uncertain. The germline V gene encodes CDR1 MDHEN and CDR2 SYDVKM. This CDR3 spans 13 amino acids. V was pared by 2 bases and J by 4 bases, with 6 bases between. CDR3 sequence reads: CASSLGRNQPQHF. CDR3 bases: TGTGCCAGCAGTTTAGGTCGGAATCAGCCCCAGCATTTT.

The V call is TRBV9, the J call TRBJ2-7; D is possibly TRBD2 (5 bases). V was cut by 0 bases and J by 2 bases, with 9 bases left in between. CDR3 length: 14 residues. Germline V gene data show CDR1 as SGDLS and CDR2 as YYNGEE. The CDR3 here is CASSVDQEAYEQYF. Written as DNA, the CDR3 is TGTGCCAGCAGCGTAGATCAGGAGGCCTACGAGCAGTACTTC.

This chain links TRBV9 with TRBJ2-2; 12 nucleotides agree with TRBD2. The CDR3 is 16 amino acids. With V trimmed by 2 bases and J by 5 bases, 4 bases remained unmatched. Germline CDR1 reads SGDLS; CDR2 reads YYNGEE. CDR3 nucleotide sequence: TGTGCCAGCAGCGTCCTAGCGGGAGGGCAGACCGGGGAGCTGTTTTTT. It codes for CASSVLAGGQTGELFF.

V gene TRBV6-5 combines with J gene TRBJ1-2; D is unresolved. The ends were cut back, 7 bases at V and 2 bases at J, with 8 bases in the middle. The CDR3 runs to 12 residues. Germline lookup yields CDR1 MNHEY and CDR2 SVGAGI. DNA of the CDR3: TGTGCCAGCAAAAACAAAAACTATGGCTACACCTTC. Residues: CASKNKNYGYTF.

The table lists this clone with a count of one. The chain links TRBV23-1 to TRBJ1-1; no definite D call. TRBV23-1 is labeled an ORF, and its function is uncertain. Trimming pared 4 bases from V and 1 base from J, leaving 13 bases between. The CDR3 runs to 15 residues. Here the CDR3 DNA reads TGCGCCAGCAGTCTCAAAACGATGGCGAACACTGAAGCTTTCTTT. Translating gives CASSLKTMANTEAFF.

This clone was detected only a few times. The chain's CDR3 is CASREGTPNTEAFF. CDR3 DNA sequence: TGTGCCAGCAGGGAAGGGACACCTAACACTGAAGCTTTCTTT. The chain has TRBV7-9 and TRBJ1-1; possible D gene TRBD1, 6 bases. CDR1 SEHNR and CDR2 FQNEAQ come from the germline V gene (reference sequence). This CDR3 contains 14 residues. Trimming cost V 6 bases and J 2 bases, with 13 bases left between them.

J is TRBJ1-2 and V is TRBV18; TRBD1 might be the D (5 bases). V lost 6 bases to trimming and J lost 3 bases, with 14 bases between them. The V gene's germline CDR1 is KGHSH and CDR2 LQKENI. This CDR3 contains 14 residues. CDR3 coding DNA: TGTGCCAGCTCCCCCGACAGCACAGACTATGGCTACACCTTC. It is translated as CASSPDSTDYGYTF.

The rearrangement links TRBV5-6 to TRBJ1-3; TRBD1 might be the D (5 bases). Germline V gene sequence: CDR1 SGHDT, CDR2 YYEEEE. There are 15 residues in the CDR3. The ends were cut back, 4 bases at V and 4 bases at J, with 15 bases in the middle. The CDR3 sequence: CASSPVGGSGNTIYF. CDR3 in DNA: TGTGCCAGCAGCCCGGTGGGGGGGAGCGGAAACACCATATATTTT.

This rearrangement joins TRBV30 to TRBJ1-4; the D is unclear. Trimming stripped 7 bases from V and 4 bases from J, with 13 bases between. Germline assignment: CDR1 GTSNPN and CDR2 SVGIG (reference sequence). The length of the CDR3 is 13 residues. This CDR3 reads CASNPQDNEKLFF. DNA for the CDR3: TGTGCCTCCAATCCTCAGGATAATGAAAAACTGTTTTTT.

This chain connects TRBV4-1 to TRBJ2-7, with 7 bases lining up with TRBD1. V trimming: 10 bases; J trimming: 6 bases; junction bases outside the gene matches: 12. Germline V lookup: CDR1 MGHRA, CDR2 YSYEKL. There are 13 residues in the CDR3. The CDR3 DNA reads as TGCGCCACCCGAGAAGACAGGGATAGCGAGCAGTACTTC. This gives the protein CATREDRDSEQYF.

V gene TRBV7-2 combines with J gene TRBJ2-5, with 10 nucleotides matching TRBD1. The assigned J gene may be wrong: the sequence end matches TRBJ2-7 better. This CDR3 has 13 residues. Germline V lookup: CDR1 SGHTA, CDR2 FQGNSA. The CDR3 reads CASSADRGDEQYF. In DNA, the CDR3 is TGTGCCAGCAGCGCGGACAGGGGGGACGAGCAGTACTTC.

The CDR3 sequence is CASSPTGTYNEKLFF. CDR3 bases: TGTGCCAGCTCACCTACAGGGACCTATAATGAAAAACTGTTTTTT. The V gene is TRBV18, the J gene TRBJ1-4; D perhaps matches TRBD1 (6 bases). The CDR3 covers 15 residues. V lost 3 bases, J lost 4 bases, and 12 bases lay in between. CDR1 and CDR2 (germline): KGHSH, LQKENI.

The gene calls are TRBV28 and TRBJ2-5, with 7 bases that match TRBD1. Germline CDR1 MDHEN, CDR2 SYDVKM. The ends lost 4 bases at V and 1 base at J; junction bases unmatched: 12. This CDR3 comprises 17 residues. The CDR3: CASSSPRQGPVQETQYF. The CDR3 DNA reads TGTGCCAGCAGTTCTCCCCGACAGGGTCCGGTCCAAGAGACCCAGTACTTC.

This chain links TRBV11-2 with TRBJ1-4; the match to TRBD1 covers 7 bases. The ends lost 5 bases at V and 4 bases at J; junction bases unmatched: 7. CDR1 is SGHAT, CDR2 FQNNGV, per germline. The CDR3 runs 15 residues. DNA of the CDR3: TGTGCCAGCAGCCCGGGACAGCTGCTTAATGAAAAACTGTTTTTT. Its protein product is CASSPGQLLNEKLFF.

The rearrangement joins TRBV6-4 to TRBJ1-2; 8 positions agree with TRBD1. The CDR3 spans 14 residues. Germline-derived CDR1 and CDR2 are MRHNA and SNTAGT. The V segment lost 3 bases and the J segment 8 bases; nucleotides outside the gene matches: 8. The CDR3 loop reads CASSDQGAASGYTF. CDR3 nucleotides: TGTGCCAGCAGTGATCAGGGGGCGGCGAGCGGCTACACCTTC.

The CDR3 reads CASSLLDRGGQETQYF. The CDR3 bases are TGCGCCAGCAGCTTGCTAGACAGGGGTGGCCAAGAGACCCAGTACTTC. This chain joins TRBV5-1 and TRBJ2-5, with TRBD1 matching over 8 bases. The CDR3 has 16 amino acids. Germline CDR1 SGHRS, CDR2 YFSETQ. Trimming cost V 1 base and J 1 base; bases outside gene matches: 6.